The source of this TCR beta chain is a study of T cells in Graves' hyperthyroidism and ophthalmopathy. Stable hyperthyroidism: no ophthalmopathy progression over 18 months of follow-up. Germline CDR1 SNHLY, CDR2 FYNNEI. The CDR3 runs 14 residues. With 8 bases removed from V and 5 bases from J, the gap between germline ends came to 19 bases. TCR beta CDR3 regions were amplified from RNA. TCR CDR3 underwent first-round RT-PCR with the HTBI primer set. TCRdb passed the multiplex PCR reads through MiXCR, listing each CDR3 protein once. The table includes a few hundred thousand distinct CDR3 sequences, roughly 46% detected once.

The J gene is TRBJ2-7, the V gene TRBV2; possibly TRBD1 for D (6 bases). Sequenced material: peripheral blood or thyroid tissue (not recorded which). The source is a woman between 18 and 30 years old with Graves' hyperthyroidism. CDR3 bases: TGTGCCAGCTTGGCCGGGACATCCTTCGACGAGCAGTACTTC. It codes for CASLAGTSFDEQYF. Based on the CDR3 plus reference TRBV2 and TRBJ2-7, the full variable domain is EPEVTQTPSHQVTQMGQEVILRCVPISNHLYFYWYRQILGQKVEFLVSFYNNEISEKSEIFDDQFSVERPDGSNFTLKIRSTKLEDSAMYFCASLAGTSFDEQYFGPGTRLTVT.